The 24 T cell receptor beta chains below come from one sample, sequenced in a study of beta chain features in type 1 diabetes. Overall study findings and caveats: There was a moderate but significant shortening of TCRB CDR3s in all four CD4+ subsets of Type 1 diabetes patients.

What was sequenced were expressed TCRB transcripts, since all of the isolated RNA had been reverse transcribed. Here immunoSEQ multiplex PCR was the method, and the copy in TCRdb shows in-frame clones only, minus some. Of about 390,000 clones detected, 9.6% appear once; the ten largest clones hold about 0.6%. For these receptors, no antigen is known. Sequencing was carried out using central memory CD4+ T cells from blood. Source of these receptors: a man aged 25-45 years with type 1 diabetes.

This clone was observed a few times. This chain uses TRBV9 with TRBJ2-7; D might be TRBD1 (5 bases). The CDR3 has 14 amino acids. The ends were cut back, 4 bases at V and 6 bases at J, with 17 bases in the middle. Germline V gives CDR1 SGDLS, CDR2 YYNGEE. CDR3 sequence reads: CASSPGSHVVEQYF. CDR3 DNA sequence: TGTGCCAGCAGCCCAGGGTCCCACGTCGTCGAGCAGTACTTC.

V gene TRBV6-5 combines with J gene TRBJ2-5, with 9 bases matching TRBD1. V lost 10 bases to trimming and J lost 5 bases; unmatched junction nucleotides: 8. The CDR3 contains 13 residues. CDR1 and CDR2 from the germline V gene are MNHEY and SVGAGI. CDR3 coding DNA: TGTGCCACCTTGGGACAGGGCGGGGAGACCCAGTACTTC. Encoded protein: CATLGQGGETQYF.

V gene TRBV4-1 combines with J gene TRBJ1-1; maybe TRBD1 (5 bases). CDR1 and CDR2 from the germline V gene are MGHRA and YSYEKL. The V end lost 4 bases, the J end lost 8 bases, and 20 bases lay between the germline ends. The CDR3 has 15 amino acids. CDR3 nucleotides: TGCGCCAGCAGCCCCCGAGGCAGGGACCCCTCCGAAGCTTTCTTT. Protein sequence: CASSPRGRDPSEAFF.

This clone was found a few times. CDR3 bases: TGTGCCAGCAGCTTAGCGCCCTGGCGGTCCTACAATGAGCAGTTCTTC. This sequence encodes CASSLAPWRSYNEQFF. The rearrangement uses TRBV7-3 and TRBJ2-1; D is uncertain. Germline CDR1 and CDR2: SGHTA and FQGTGA. V was cut by 2 bases and J by 1 base, with 12 bases left in between. This CDR3 spans 16 amino acids.

The chain carries TRBV19 and TRBJ2-1; D is unresolved. Trimming took off 5 bases at V and 7 bases at J, with 12 bases between the two ends. This CDR3 contains 13 residues. Looked up from germline, CDR1 is LNHDA and CDR2 is SQIVND (reference sequence). The CDR3 DNA is TGTGCCAGTAGTGCGCTAGGAACGAATGAGCAGTTCTTC. Encoded protein: CASSALGTNEQFF.

This clone was picked up a small number of times. The chain employs TRBV6-1 and TRBJ2-7, with TRBD1 matching over 9 bases. Germline V gene data show CDR1 as MNHNS and CDR2 as SASEGT. The CDR3 covers 13 residues. The V gene end was trimmed by 8 bases and the J gene end by 6 bases; junction bases not matched to a gene: 8. The CDR3 is CASLTGDRAEQYF. The CDR3 DNA is TGTGCCAGCTTGACAGGGGACAGGGCCGAGCAGTACTTC.

This clone was picked up a small number of times. The gene calls are TRBV18 and TRBJ1-2; TRBD1 matches at 7 bases. The junction had 9 bases not matched to a gene; V was cut back by 3 bases and J by 2 bases. This CDR3 has 16 residues. Germline V lookup: CDR1 KGHSH, CDR2 LQKENI. The CDR3 nucleotides are TGTGCCAGCTCACCCTGGGACAGCGCGGGAAACTATGGCTACACCTTC. Protein product: CASSPWDSAGNYGYTF.

Many counts were recorded for this clone. V is TRBV14 and J is TRBJ2-7; no definite D call. Looked up from germline, CDR1 is SGHDN and CDR2 is FVKESK. V lost 1 base and J lost 9, with 10 bases in between. The CDR3 spans 12 residues. CDR3 sequence (DNA): TGTGCCAGCAGCCAAGGGGCGACGGGGCAGTACTTC. The encoded protein is CASSQGATGQYF.

This clone was recorded a few times. Different DNA sequences within this sample yield the same CDR3. This chain connects TRBV7-2 to TRBJ2-7, with TRBD2 matching 10 bases. Trimming took 1 base from V and 2 from J; bases not matched to a gene: 5. Germline values: CDR1 SGHTA, CDR2 FQGNSA. The CDR3 has 16 residues. DNA for the CDR3: TGTGCCAGCAGCTTAGTACCCCTAGCGGGAGCCTACGAGCAGTACTTC. Translating it yields CASSLVPLAGAYEQYF.

This clone has ten or more counts. The chain joins TRBV7-2 to TRBJ2-2, with unresolved D. The germline gives CDR1 SGHTA, CDR2 FQGNSA. CDR3 length equals 13 residues. Trimming shortened V by 1 base and J by 6 bases, and 6 bases separated the two germline ends. In DNA, the CDR3 is TGTGCCAGCAGCTTAGGGTCGGCCGGGGAGCTGTTTTTT. It translates to CASSLGSAGELFF.

The J gene is TRBJ2-5, the V gene TRBV30; no firm D call. Trimming took off 2 bases at V and 1 base at J, with 11 bases between the two ends. CDR1 GTSNPN and CDR2 SVGIG come from the germline V gene (reference sequence). The CDR3 has 14 residues. CDR3 coding DNA: TGTGCCTGGAGTCCCCCTCAACCCCAAGAGACCCAGTACTTC. Translation: CAWSPPQPQETQYF.

The genes are TRBV5-8 and TRBJ1-4; the match to TRBD1 covers 7 bases. This CDR3 has 16 amino acids. CDR1 and CDR2 (germline): SGHTS, YDEGEE. V gave up 4 bases and J gave up 7 bases; unmatched junction bases: 13. The CDR3 bases are TGTGCCAGCAGCCCAATTCGACAGGGAGGGGGTGAAAAACTGTTTTTT. Its translation: CASSPIRQGGGEKLFF. Using reference TRBV5-8 and TRBJ1-4 for the parts outside the CDR3, the full variable domain is EAGVTQSPTHLIKTRGQQATLRCSPISGHTSVYWYQQALGLGLQFLLWYDEGEERNRGNFPPRFSGRQFPNYSSELNVNALELEDSALYLCASSPIRQGGGEKLFFGSGTQLSVL.

This clone has just a few counts. V usage is TRBV7-9 and J usage is TRBJ1-5; TRBD1 aligns across 7 bases. The germline V gene has CDR1 SEHNR and CDR2 FQNEAQ (reference sequence). This CDR3 has 14 amino acids. Trimming removed 6 bases from V and 3 bases from J; junction bases left unmatched: 5. CDR3 in amino acids: CASRTGQSNQPQHF. Written as DNA, the CDR3 is TGTGCCAGCAGGACGGGACAGTCCAATCAGCCCCAGCATTTT.

This clone was seen repeatedly, ten times or more. The V and J genes are TRBV7-9 and TRBJ1-2; possibly TRBD1 for D (6 bases). V was cut by 1 base and J by 8 bases, with 23 bases left in between. The CDR3 sequence is 17 residues long. CDR1 and CDR2 (germline): SEHNR, FQNEAQ (reference sequence). The CDR3 loop reads CASSLERFGQPPRGYTF. The CDR3 DNA reads as TGTGCCAGCAGCTTAGAAAGATTTGGACAGCCTCCGAGGGGCTACACCTTC.

Concerning this clone itself: The junction departs from the called germline gene at one end, perhaps through a read error. The chain is built from TRBV10-3 and TRBJ2-5; D may be TRBD2 (6 bases). CDR1 is ENHRY, CDR2 SYGVKD, per germline. The CDR3 totals 13 residues. CDR3 loop: CASSGDLQETQYF. The CDR3 region has the DNA TGTGCCAGCAGTGGGGACTTGCAAGAGACCCAGTACTTC.

This clone was counted a few times. This rearrangement joins TRBV19 to TRBJ2-5, with TRBD1 matching over 8 bases. After removal of 3 bases from V and 5 bases from J, the junction contained 11 bases not matched to a gene. The CDR3 loop spans 16 amino acids. Germline assignment: CDR1 LNHDA and CDR2 SQIVND (reference sequence). This chain's CDR3 is CASSIGQGIFRETQYF. Written as DNA, the CDR3 is TGTGCCAGTAGTATTGGACAGGGAATATTTCGGGAGACCCAGTACTTC. Full variable domain (missing parts from reference TRBV19 and TRBJ2-5): DGGITQSPKYLFRKEGQNVTLSCEQNLNHDAMYWYRQDPGQGLRLIYYSQIVNDFQKGDIAEGYSVSREKKESFPLTVTSAQKNPTAFYLCASSIGQGIFRETQYFGPGTRLLVL.

Note on this clone: The same CDR3 also results from other DNA sequences found in this sample. The rearrangement links TRBV28 to TRBJ1-1, with D hard to call. Germline lookup yields CDR1 MDHEN and CDR2 SYDVKM. The CDR3 sequence is 13 residues long. Trimming took off 3 bases at V and 1 base at J, with 6 bases between the two ends. CDR3 residues: CASSFNRNTEAFF. CDR3 bases: TGTGCCAGCAGTTTTAATCGGAACACTGAAGCTTTCTTT.

There are a few counts of this clone. V usage is TRBV5-1 and J usage is TRBJ2-1; D is ambiguous. The V and J ends lost 0 bases and 12 bases respectively, with 16 bases between them. The CDR3 is 14 amino acids. In germline, CDR1 is SGHRS, CDR2 YFSETQ. CDR3 in DNA: TGCGCCAGCAGCTTGGTCGATCTGGGGAAGGGGCAGTTCTTC. Amino acid sequence: CASSLVDLGKGQFF.

The V gene is TRBV7-2, the J gene TRBJ2-1, with D possibly TRBD2 on 6 matching bases. Germline loops: CDR1 SGHTA, CDR2 FQGNSA. Trimming pared 3 bases from V and 4 bases from J, leaving 16 bases between. The CDR3 runs 16 residues. The CDR3 coding sequence is TGTGCCAGCAGCTTTACGGGCGGGACGGATTACAATGAGCAGTTCTTC. Amino acid sequence: CASSFTGGTDYNEQFF.

The chain combines TRBV7-3 with TRBJ2-7; tentative D call: TRBD2 (6 bases). The V end was cut by 5 bases, the J end by 13 bases, with 21 bases between. CDR1 SGHTA and CDR2 FQGTGA come from the germline V gene. The length of the CDR3 is 13 residues. The CDR3 sequence is CASSPGKQPGTYF. The CDR3 region has the DNA TGTGCCAGCAGCCCCGGGAAACAACCGGGGACTTACTTC. The entire variable domain, with the rest obtained from reference TRBV7-3 and TRBJ2-7, is as follows: GAGVSQTPSNKVTEKGKYVELRCDPISGHTALYWYRQSLGQGPEFLIYFQGTGAADDSGLPNDRFFAVRPEGSVSTLKIQRTERGDSAVYLCASSPGKQPGTYFGPGTRLTVT.

This clone was observed a handful of times. V usage is TRBV5-1 and J usage is TRBJ2-7, with D maybe TRBD1 (6 bases). The CDR3 totals 15 residues. Germline CDR1 reads SGHRS; CDR2 reads YFSETQ. Trimming shortened V by 1 base and J by 5 bases, and 16 bases separated the two germline ends. The CDR3 loop is CASSLSRQVVDEQYF. In nucleotides, the CDR3 is TGCGCCAGCAGCTTGTCCAGACAGGTAGTCGACGAGCAGTACTTC.

This clone was counted a few times. CDR3 residues: CASSIRDVYNEQFF. CDR3 nucleotide sequence: TGTGCCAGCAGCATCCGCGACGTCTACAATGAGCAGTTCTTC. V usage is TRBV5-4 and J usage is TRBJ2-1, with no clear D. The V gene's germline CDR1 is SGHNT and CDR2 YYREEE (reference sequence). Trimming pared 4 bases from V and 3 bases from J, leaving 11 bases between. This CDR3 has 14 amino acids.

This clone was counted only a few times. The chain has TRBV5-6 and TRBJ2-3, with D unresolved. CDR3 size: 16 residues. Per germline, CDR1 SGHDT and CDR2 YYEEEE. V was trimmed by 0 bases and J by 2 bases, leaving 13 bases between them. The chain's CDR3 is CASSLGVPFDTDTQYF. The DNA for the CDR3 is TGTGCCAGCAGCTTGGGGGTTCCATTTGACACAGATACGCAGTATTTT.

The chain is built from TRBV2 and TRBJ1-1; D call uncertain. Germline V gene sequence: CDR1 SNHLY, CDR2 FYNNEI. The CDR3 is 13 amino acids. V was trimmed by 5 bases and J by 8 bases, leaving 15 bases between them. In nucleotides, the CDR3 is TGTGCCAGCAGTTCGGGGAGGGAGCGAGAAGCTTTCTTT. Translating it yields CASSSGREREAFF.